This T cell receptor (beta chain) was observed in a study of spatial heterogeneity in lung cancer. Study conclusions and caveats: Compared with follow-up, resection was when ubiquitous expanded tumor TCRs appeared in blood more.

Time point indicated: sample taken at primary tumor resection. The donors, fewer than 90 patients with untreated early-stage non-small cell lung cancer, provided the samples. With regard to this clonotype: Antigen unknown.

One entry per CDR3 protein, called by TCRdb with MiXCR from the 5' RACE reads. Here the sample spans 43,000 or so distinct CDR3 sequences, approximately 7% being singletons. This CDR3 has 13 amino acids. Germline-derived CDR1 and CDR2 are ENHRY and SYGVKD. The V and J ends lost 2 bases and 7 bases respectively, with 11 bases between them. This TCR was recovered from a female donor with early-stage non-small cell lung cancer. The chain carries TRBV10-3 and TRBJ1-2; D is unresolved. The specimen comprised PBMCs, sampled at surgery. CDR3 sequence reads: CAISEGEGTGYTF. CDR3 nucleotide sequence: TGTGCCATCAGTGAGGGGGAGGGAACTGGCTACACCTTC.